Here is one TCR beta chain with its context. The length of the CDR3 is 17 residues. Germline V gives CDR1 LGHDT, CDR2 YNNKEL (reference sequence). Trimming cost V 2 bases and J 2 bases, with 13 bases left between them. Everyone who took part was about 18 to 90 years old, and they came from about two dozen US areas. Categorization into cohorts depended on clinical history that participants reported. Symptom resolution, clearance, or two negative PCRs marked donors in Cohort 3 as recovered. These data are taken from a study of blood T cell repertoires in COVID-19. The table came from immunoSEQ multiplex PCR; TCRdb's copy has only in-frame clones and leaves some out. The sample has approximately 300,000 clones; 85% to 90% are singletons.

This chain links TRBV3-1 (or the pseudogene TRBV3-2) with TRBJ2-6; D is unclear. This receptor was taken from a woman aged 25 to 39 who had recovered from COVID-19. The sequencing sample was made of PBMCs or T cells enriched from blood (not recorded which). The CDR3 bases are TGTGCCAGCAGCCAACTAACGACATCAGCTGGGGCCAACGTCCTGACTTTC. Protein sequence: CASSQLTTSAGANVLTF.